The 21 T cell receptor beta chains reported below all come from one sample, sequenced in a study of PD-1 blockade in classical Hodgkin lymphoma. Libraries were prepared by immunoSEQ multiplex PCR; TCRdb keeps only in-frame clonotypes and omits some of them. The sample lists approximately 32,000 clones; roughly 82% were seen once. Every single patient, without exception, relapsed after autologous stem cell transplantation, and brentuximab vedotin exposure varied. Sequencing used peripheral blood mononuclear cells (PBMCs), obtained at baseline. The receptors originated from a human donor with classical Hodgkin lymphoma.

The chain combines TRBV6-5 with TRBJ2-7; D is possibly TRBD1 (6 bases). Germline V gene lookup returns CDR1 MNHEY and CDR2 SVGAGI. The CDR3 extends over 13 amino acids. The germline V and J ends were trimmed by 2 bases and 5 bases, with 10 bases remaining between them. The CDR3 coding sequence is TGTGCCAGCAGTTACCTAACAGGGAACGAGCAGTACTTC. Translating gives CASSYLTGNEQYF.

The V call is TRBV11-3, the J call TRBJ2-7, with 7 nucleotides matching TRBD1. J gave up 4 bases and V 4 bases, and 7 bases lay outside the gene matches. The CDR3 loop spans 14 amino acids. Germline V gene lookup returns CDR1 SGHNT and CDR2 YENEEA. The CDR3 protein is CASSSSGTAYEQYF. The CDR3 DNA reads TGTGCCAGCAGCTCCTCCGGGACAGCTTACGAGCAGTACTTC.

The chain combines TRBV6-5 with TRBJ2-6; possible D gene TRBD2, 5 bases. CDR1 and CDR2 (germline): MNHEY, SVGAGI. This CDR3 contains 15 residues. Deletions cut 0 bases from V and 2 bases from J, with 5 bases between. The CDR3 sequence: CASSYSRAGANVLTF. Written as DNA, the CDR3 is TGTGCCAGCAGTTACTCGCGGGCTGGGGCCAACGTCCTGACTTTC.

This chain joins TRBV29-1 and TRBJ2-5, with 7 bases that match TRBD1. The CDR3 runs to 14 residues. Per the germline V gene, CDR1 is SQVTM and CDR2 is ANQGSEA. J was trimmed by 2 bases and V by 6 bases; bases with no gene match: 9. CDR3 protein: CSVGRTGGQETQYF. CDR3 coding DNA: TGCAGCGTGGGTCGGACAGGTGGACAAGAGACCCAGTACTTC.

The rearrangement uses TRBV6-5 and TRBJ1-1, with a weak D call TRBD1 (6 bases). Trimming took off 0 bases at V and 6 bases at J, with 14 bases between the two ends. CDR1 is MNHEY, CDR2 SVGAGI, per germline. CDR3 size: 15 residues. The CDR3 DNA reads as TGTGCCAGCAGTTACTCGTCGGGGGCGATCGCTGAAGCTTTCTTT. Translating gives CASSYSSGAIAEAFF.

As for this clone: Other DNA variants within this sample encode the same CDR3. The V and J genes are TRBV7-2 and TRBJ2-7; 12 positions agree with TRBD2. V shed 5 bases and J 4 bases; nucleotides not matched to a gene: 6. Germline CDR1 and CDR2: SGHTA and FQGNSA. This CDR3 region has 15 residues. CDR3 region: CASSKTSGGLYEQYF. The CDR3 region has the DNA TGTGCCAGCAGCAAAACTAGCGGGGGGTTGTACGAGCAGTACTTC.

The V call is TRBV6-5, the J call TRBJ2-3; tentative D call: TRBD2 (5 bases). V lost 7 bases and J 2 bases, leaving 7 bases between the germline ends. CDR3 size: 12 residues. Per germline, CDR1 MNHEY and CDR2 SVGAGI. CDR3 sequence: CASMGDTDTQYF. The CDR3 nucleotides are TGTGCCAGCATGGGAGACACAGATACGCAGTATTTT.

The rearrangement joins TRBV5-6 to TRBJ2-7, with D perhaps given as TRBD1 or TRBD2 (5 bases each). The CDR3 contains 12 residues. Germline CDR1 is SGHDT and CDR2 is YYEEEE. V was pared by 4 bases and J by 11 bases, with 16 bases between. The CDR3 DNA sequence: TGTGCCAGCAGCGTACAGGTGTTCGGGGAGTACTTC. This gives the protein CASSVQVFGEYF. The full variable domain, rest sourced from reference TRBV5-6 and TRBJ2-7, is DAGVTQSPTHLIKTRGQQVTLRCSPKSGHDTVSWYQQALGQGPQFIFQYYEEEERQRGNFPDRFSGHQFPNYSSELNVNALLLGDSALYLCASSVQVFGEYFGPGTRLTVT.

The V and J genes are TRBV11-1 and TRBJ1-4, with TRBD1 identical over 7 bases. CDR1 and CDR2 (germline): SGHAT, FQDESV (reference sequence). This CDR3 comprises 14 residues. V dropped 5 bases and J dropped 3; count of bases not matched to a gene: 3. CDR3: CASSVRGSNEKLFF. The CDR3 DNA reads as TGTGCCAGCAGCGTCAGGGGGTCTAATGAAAAACTGTTTTTT.

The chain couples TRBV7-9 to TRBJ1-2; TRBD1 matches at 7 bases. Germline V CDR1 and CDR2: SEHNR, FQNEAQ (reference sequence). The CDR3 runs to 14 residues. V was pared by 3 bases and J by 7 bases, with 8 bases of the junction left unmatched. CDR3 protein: CASSFYRGTGGYTF. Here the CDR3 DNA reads TGTGCCAGCAGCTTTTACAGGGGAACGGGTGGCTACACCTTC. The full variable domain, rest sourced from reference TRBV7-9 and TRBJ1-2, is DTGVSQNPRHKITKRGQNVTFRCDPISEHNRLYWYRQTLGQGPEFLTYFQNEAQLEKSRLLSDRFSAERPKGSFSTLEIQRTEQGDSAMYLCASSFYRGTGGYTFGSGTRLTVV.

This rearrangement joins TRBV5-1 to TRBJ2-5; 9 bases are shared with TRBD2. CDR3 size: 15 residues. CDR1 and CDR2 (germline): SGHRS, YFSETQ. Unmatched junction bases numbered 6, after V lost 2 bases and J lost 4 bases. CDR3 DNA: TGCGCCAGCAGCTTTACCCTAGCGGGGACAGAGACCCAGTACTTC. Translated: CASSFTLAGTETQYF.

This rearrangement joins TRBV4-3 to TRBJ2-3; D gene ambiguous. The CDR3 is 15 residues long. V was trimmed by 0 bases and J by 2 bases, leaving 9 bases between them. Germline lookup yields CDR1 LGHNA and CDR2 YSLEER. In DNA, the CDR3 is TGCGCCAGCAGCCAAGATATCGGAGCCACAGATACGCAGTATTTT. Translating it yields CASSQDIGATDTQYF.

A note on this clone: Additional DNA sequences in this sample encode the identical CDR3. CDR3 region: CASSIRDSPLHF. The CDR3, as DNA: TGTGCCAGTAGTATACGGGATTCACCCCTCCACTTT. The chain links TRBV19 to TRBJ1-6; D gene ambiguous. The CDR3 has 12 amino acids. V lost 2 bases, J lost 8 bases, and 4 bases lay in between. Germline V gene sequence: CDR1 LNHDA, CDR2 SQIVND (reference sequence).

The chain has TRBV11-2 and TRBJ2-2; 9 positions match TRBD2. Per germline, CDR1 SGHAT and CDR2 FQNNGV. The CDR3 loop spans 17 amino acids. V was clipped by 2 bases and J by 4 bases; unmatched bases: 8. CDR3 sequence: CASSLFSSGGGTGELFF. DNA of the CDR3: TGTGCCAGCAGCTTATTTAGTAGCGGGGGTGGCACCGGGGAGCTGTTTTTT. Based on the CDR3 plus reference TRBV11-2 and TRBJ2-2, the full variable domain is EAGVAQSPRYKIIEKRQSVAFWCNPISGHATLYWYQQILGQGPKLLIQFQNNGVVDDSQLPKDRFSAERLKGVDSTLKIQPAKLEDSAVYLCASSLFSSGGGTGELFFGEGSRLTVL.

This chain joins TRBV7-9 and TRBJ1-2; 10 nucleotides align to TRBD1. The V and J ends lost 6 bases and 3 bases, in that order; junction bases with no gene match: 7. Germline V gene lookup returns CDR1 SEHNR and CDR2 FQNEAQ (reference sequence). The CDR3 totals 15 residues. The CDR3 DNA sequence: TGTGCCAGCAGTCGTGACAGGGGGCAGGACTATGGCTACACCTTC. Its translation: CASSRDRGQDYGYTF.

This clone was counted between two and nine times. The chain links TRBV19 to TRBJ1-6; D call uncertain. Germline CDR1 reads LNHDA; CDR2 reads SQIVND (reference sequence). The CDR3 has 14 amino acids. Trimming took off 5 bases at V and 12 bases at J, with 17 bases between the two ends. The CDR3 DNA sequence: TGTGCCAGTAGTCCCCGGGCGGCCATACAACCCCTCCACTTT. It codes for CASSPRAAIQPLHF.

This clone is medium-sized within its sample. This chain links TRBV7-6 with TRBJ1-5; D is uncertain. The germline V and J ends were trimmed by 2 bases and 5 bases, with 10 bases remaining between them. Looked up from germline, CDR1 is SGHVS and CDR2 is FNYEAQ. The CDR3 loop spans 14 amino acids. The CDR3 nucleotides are TGTGCCAGCAGCTTATACAGTTTTGATCAGCCCCAGCATTTT. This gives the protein CASSLYSFDQPQHF.

The CDR3 DNA is TGTGCCATCAATGGGGGGCCAGCCTACGAGCAGTACTTC. Residues: CAINGGPAYEQYF. The J gene is TRBJ2-7, the V gene TRBV10-3; the D gene could be TRBD1 or TRBD2 (6 bases each). The CDR3 is made up of 13 amino acids. Trimming took off 7 bases at V and 2 bases at J, with 12 bases between the two ends. The V gene's germline CDR1 is ENHRY and CDR2 SYGVKD.

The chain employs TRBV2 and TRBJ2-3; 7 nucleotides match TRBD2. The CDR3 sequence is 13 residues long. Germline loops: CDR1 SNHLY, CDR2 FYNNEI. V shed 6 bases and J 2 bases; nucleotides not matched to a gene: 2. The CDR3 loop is CASSRDYTDTQYF. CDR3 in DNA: TGTGCCAGCAGCCGGGACTACACAGATACGCAGTATTTT.

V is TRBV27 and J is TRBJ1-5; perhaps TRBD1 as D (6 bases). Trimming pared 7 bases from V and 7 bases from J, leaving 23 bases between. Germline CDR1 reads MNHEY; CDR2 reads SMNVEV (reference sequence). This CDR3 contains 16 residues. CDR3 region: CASNPLWGGGGQPQHF. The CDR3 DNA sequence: TGTGCCAGCAACCCCCTCTGGGGGGGCGGAGGACAGCCCCAGCATTTT.

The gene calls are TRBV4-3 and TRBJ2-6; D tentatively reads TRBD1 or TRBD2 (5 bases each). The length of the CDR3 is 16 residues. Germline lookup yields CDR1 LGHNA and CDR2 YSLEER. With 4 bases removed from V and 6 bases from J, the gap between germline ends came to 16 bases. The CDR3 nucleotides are TGCGCCAGCAGCCTTGGGACGCCCCTAGAGGCCAACGTCCTGACTTTC. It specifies CASSLGTPLEANVLTF.